This is a list of T cell receptor beta chains from one sample in a study of blood T cell repertoires in COVID-19. Assay used: immunoSEQ multiplex PCR; TCRdb lists only in-frame clones, some missing. The sample shows about 46,000 clones, approximately 85% of them seen only once. Sequenced material: peripheral blood. Receptors originate from a woman at least 80 years old with COVID-19, enrolled during active disease. CDR3s include the opening cysteine and the closing phenylalanine or tryptophan. The order of the fields is J gene, clone size, V gene, D gene, CDR3 protein, CDR3 DNA. The D gene is left open where the match is weak. Clone size is not always given. Where it is, it says once, few, many or a class for expanded clones.

j_call: TRBJ2-3
clone_size: once
v_call: TRBV3-1/TRBV3-2
d_call: NA
cdr3_aa: CASSHPGMGASSTDTQYF
cdr3_nt: TGTGCCAGCAGCCATCCCGGGATGGGAGCCTCTAGCACAGATACGCAGTATTTT

j_call: TRBJ2-1
clone_size: NA
v_call: TRBV6-5
d_call: TRBD1
cdr3_aa: CASSRGGQGINEQFF
cdr3_nt: TGTGCCAGCAGCCGAGGGGGACAGGGTATAAATGAGCAGTTCTTC

j_call: TRBJ2-5
clone_size: NA
v_call: TRBV27
d_call: TRBD1
cdr3_aa: CASSRDRDAQETQYF
cdr3_nt: TGTGCCAGCAGTCGTGACAGGGACGCGCAAGAGACCCAGTACTTC

j_call: TRBJ1-1
clone_size: NA
v_call: TRBV5-1
d_call: NA
cdr3_aa: CASRGGRVGNTEAFF
cdr3_nt: TGCGCCAGCAGAGGGGGTAGAGTTGGTAACACTGAAGCTTTCTTT

j_call: TRBJ2-3
clone_size: NA
v_call: TRBV2
d_call: TRBD2
cdr3_aa: CASSDGGTSTDTQYF
cdr3_nt: TGTGCCAGCAGTGACGGGGGGACTAGCACAGATACGCAGTATTTT

j_call: TRBJ2-1
clone_size: NA
v_call: TRBV5-6
d_call: NA
cdr3_aa: CASSPQDNYNEQFF
cdr3_nt: TGTGCCAGCAGCCCCCAGGACAACTACAATGAGCAGTTCTTC

j_call: TRBJ2-7
clone_size: NA
v_call: TRBV9
d_call: NA
cdr3_aa: CASSVGWGTSRFHEQYF
cdr3_nt: TGTGCCAGCAGCGTAGGATGGGGAACTAGTCGGTTCCACGAGCAGTACTTC

j_call: TRBJ1-2
clone_size: once
v_call: TRBV28
d_call: TRBD1
cdr3_aa: CASSLADRAGGYTF
cdr3_nt: TGTGCCAGCAGTTTAGCCGACAGGGCGGGTGGCTACACCTTC

j_call: TRBJ2-7
clone_size: once
v_call: TRBV12-3/TRBV12-4
d_call: NA
cdr3_aa: CASSLLTAGEQYF
cdr3_nt: TGTGCCAGCAGCCTCCTAACAGCTGGGGAGCAGTACTTC

j_call: TRBJ2-3
clone_size: NA
v_call: TRBV10-3
d_call: TRBD2
cdr3_aa: CAIRTSGSTDTQYF
cdr3_nt: TGTGCCATACGGACTAGCGGGAGCACAGATACGCAGTATTTT

j_call: TRBJ2-5
clone_size: NA
v_call: TRBV5-1
d_call: TRBD2
cdr3_aa: CASSPGLAGNQETQYF
cdr3_nt: TGCGCCAGCAGCCCGGGACTAGCGGGAAATCAAGAGACCCAGTACTTC

j_call: TRBJ2-2
clone_size: NA
v_call: TRBV5-1
d_call: NA
cdr3_aa: CASRPGQNTGELFF
cdr3_nt: TGCGCCAGCCGACCGGGACAGAACACCGGGGAGCTGTTTTTT

j_call: TRBJ2-1
clone_size: NA
v_call: TRBV11-2
d_call: TRBD2
cdr3_aa: CASSFFGRNEQFF
cdr3_nt: TGTGCCAGCAGCTTCTTCGGGAGGAATGAGCAGTTCTTC

j_call: TRBJ2-5
clone_size: NA
v_call: TRBV7-9
d_call: NA
cdr3_aa: CASSLVRQQGETQYF
cdr3_nt: TGTGCCAGCAGCTTAGTACGGCAGCAGGGAGAGACCCAGTACTTC

j_call: TRBJ1-2
clone_size: NA
v_call: TRBV6-1
d_call: NA
cdr3_aa: CASSETGNYGYTF
cdr3_nt: TGTGCCAGCAGTGAGACTGGTAACTATGGCTACACCTTC

j_call: TRBJ2-3
clone_size: NA
v_call: TRBV7-2
d_call: NA
cdr3_aa: CASSFGGSGGVDTQYF
cdr3_nt: TGTGCCAGCAGCTTCGGGGGTAGCGGAGGGGTAGATACGCAGTATTTT

j_call: TRBJ2-5
clone_size: NA
v_call: TRBV4-2
d_call: NA
cdr3_aa: CASSQVASWETQYF
cdr3_nt: TGTGCCAGCAGCCAAGTGGCTAGCTGGGAGACCCAGTACTTC

j_call: TRBJ2-6
clone_size: NA
v_call: TRBV6-6
d_call: TRBD2
cdr3_aa: CASSPWGRASGANVLTF
cdr3_nt: TGTGCCAGCAGTCCCTGGGGGAGGGCCTCCGGGGCCAACGTCCTGACTTTC

j_call: TRBJ1-5
clone_size: NA
v_call: TRBV5-3
d_call: TRBD1
cdr3_aa: CARSAGQGDGQPQHF
cdr3_nt: TGTGCCAGAAGCGCGGGACAGGGGGATGGTCAGCCCCAGCATTTT

j_call: TRBJ2-5
clone_size: NA
v_call: TRBV7-3
d_call: TRBD2
cdr3_aa: CASSPGLAGGIQETQYF
cdr3_nt: TGTGCCAGCAGTCCGGGACTAGCGGGAGGGATCCAAGAGACCCAGTACTTC

j_call: TRBJ2-7
clone_size: NA
v_call: TRBV7-9
d_call: TRBD1
cdr3_aa: CASSPRGTGVNEQYF
cdr3_nt: TGTGCCAGCAGCCCTAGGGGGACAGGGGTTAACGAGCAGTACTTC

j_call: TRBJ2-2
clone_size: NA
v_call: TRBV18
d_call: TRBD1
cdr3_aa: CASSPTGTGGTGELFF
cdr3_nt: TGTGCCAGCTCACCGACCGGGACAGGGGGCACCGGGGAGCTGTTTTTT

j_call: TRBJ2-7
clone_size: NA
v_call: TRBV7-9
d_call: TRBD1
cdr3_aa: CASSSGTGIPYEQYF
cdr3_nt: TGTGCCAGCAGTTCCGGGACAGGGATTCCCTACGAGCAGTACTTC

j_call: TRBJ2-1
clone_size: NA
v_call: TRBV27
d_call: TRBD2
cdr3_aa: CASSPQREGREQFF
cdr3_nt: TGTGCCAGCAGTCCACAGCGGGAGGGAAGGGAGCAGTTCTTC

j_call: TRBJ2-2
clone_size: NA
v_call: TRBV19
d_call: TRBD2
cdr3_aa: CASKRGANTGELFF
cdr3_nt: TGTGCCAGCAAGCGGGGGGCAAACACCGGGGAGCTGTTTTTT

j_call: TRBJ2-7
clone_size: NA
v_call: TRBV6-5
d_call: TRBD1
cdr3_aa: CASSYRDRDPYEQYF
cdr3_nt: TGTGCCAGCAGTTACCGGGACAGGGATCCCTACGAGCAGTACTTC

j_call: TRBJ1-1
clone_size: few
v_call: TRBV28
d_call: NA
cdr3_aa: CASTTGLVIIGEAFF
cdr3_nt: TGTGCCAGCACTACGGGGTTGGTTATAATCGGTGAAGCTTTCTTT

j_call: TRBJ1-2
clone_size: many
v_call: TRBV11-2
d_call: NA
cdr3_aa: CASSQNGYTF
cdr3_nt: TGTGCCAGCAGCCAAAATGGCTACACCTTC

j_call: TRBJ2-1
clone_size: NA
v_call: TRBV2
d_call: TRBD1
cdr3_aa: CASGGRGRHNEQFF
cdr3_nt: TGTGCCAGCGGGGGCAGGGGGCGACACAATGAGCAGTTCTTC

j_call: TRBJ2-1
clone_size: once
v_call: TRBV5-5
d_call: NA
cdr3_aa: CASSLWGDYNEQFF
cdr3_nt: TGTGCCAGCAGCTTGTGGGGGGATTACAATGAGCAGTTCTTC

j_call: TRBJ2-3
clone_size: NA
v_call: TRBV7-6
d_call: NA
cdr3_aa: CASSAGVTQADTQYF
cdr3_nt: TGTGCCAGCAGTGCCGGGGTTACCCAGGCAGATACGCAGTATTTT

j_call: TRBJ2-2
clone_size: NA
v_call: TRBV7-3
d_call: TRBD2
cdr3_aa: CASSPSGGHTGELFF
cdr3_nt: TGTGCCAGCAGCCCAAGCGGGGGCCACACCGGGGAGCTGTTTTTT

j_call: TRBJ2-2
clone_size: NA
v_call: TRBV5-1
d_call: TRBD1
cdr3_aa: CASSLPDRGRNTGELFF
cdr3_nt: TGCGCCAGCAGCTTACCTGACAGGGGCCGCAACACCGGGGAGCTGTTTTTT

j_call: TRBJ2-4
clone_size: NA
v_call: TRBV7-2
d_call: TRBD2
cdr3_aa: CASSLGGGVQNIQYF
cdr3_nt: TGTGCCAGCAGCTTGGGCGGGGGGGTCCAAAACATTCAGTACTTC

j_call: TRBJ1-1
clone_size: NA
v_call: TRBV3-1/TRBV3-2
d_call: NA
cdr3_aa: CASSQDAMNTEAFF
cdr3_nt: TGTGCCAGCAGCCAAGATGCGATGAACACTGAAGCTTTCTTT

j_call: TRBJ1-4
clone_size: NA
v_call: TRBV7-9
d_call: NA
cdr3_aa: CASSLLGATTTNEKLFF
cdr3_nt: TGTGCCAGCAGCTTATTGGGGGCGACAACAACTAATGAAAAACTGTTTTTT

j_call: TRBJ1-5
clone_size: few
v_call: TRBV5-6
d_call: TRBD1
cdr3_aa: CASSLGQGSNQPQHF
cdr3_nt: TGTGCCAGCAGCTTGGGACAGGGGAGCAATCAGCCCCAGCATTTT

j_call: TRBJ1-2
clone_size: NA
v_call: TRBV27
d_call: TRBD1
cdr3_aa: CATGTGRANYGYTF
cdr3_nt: TGTGCCACCGGGACAGGGAGAGCTAACTATGGCTACACCTTC

j_call: TRBJ2-2
clone_size: NA
v_call: TRBV9
d_call: NA
cdr3_aa: CASSVAYREGRELFF
cdr3_nt: TGTGCCAGCAGCGTAGCTTACAGGGAAGGAAGGGAGCTGTTTTTT

j_call: TRBJ1-5
clone_size: few
v_call: TRBV7-8
d_call: TRBD1
cdr3_aa: CASSLATGGQPQHF
cdr3_nt: TGTGCCAGCAGCTTAGCTACAGGGGGTCAGCCCCAGCATTTT

j_call: TRBJ2-7
clone_size: few
v_call: TRBV28
d_call: NA
cdr3_aa: CASSPPGGAGVGQYF
cdr3_nt: TGTGCCAGCAGCCCCCCAGGCGGGGCCGGGGTGGGGCAGTACTTC